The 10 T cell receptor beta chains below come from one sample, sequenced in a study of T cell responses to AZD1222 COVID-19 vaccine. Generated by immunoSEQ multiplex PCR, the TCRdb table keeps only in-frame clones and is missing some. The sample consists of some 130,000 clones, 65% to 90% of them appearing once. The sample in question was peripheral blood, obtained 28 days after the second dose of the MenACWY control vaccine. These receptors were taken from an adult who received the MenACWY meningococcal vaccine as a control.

Here the CDR3 reads CATTRDASYEQYF. CDR3 nucleotides: TGTGCCACCACCCGGGACGCTTCCTACGAGCAGTACTTC. The chain joins TRBV19 to TRBJ2-7; possibly TRBD1 or TRBD2 for D (5 bases each). From germline, CDR1 is LNHDA and CDR2 SQIVND (reference sequence). V was trimmed by 10 bases and J by 1 base, leaving 14 bases between them. CDR3 length equals 13 residues.

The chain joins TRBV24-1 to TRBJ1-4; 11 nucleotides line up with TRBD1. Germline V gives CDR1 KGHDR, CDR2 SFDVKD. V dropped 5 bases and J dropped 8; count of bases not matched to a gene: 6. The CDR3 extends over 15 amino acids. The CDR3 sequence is CATSVSGQGGEKLFF. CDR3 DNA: TGTGCCACCAGTGTCTCGGGACAGGGGGGCGAAAAACTGTTTTTT.

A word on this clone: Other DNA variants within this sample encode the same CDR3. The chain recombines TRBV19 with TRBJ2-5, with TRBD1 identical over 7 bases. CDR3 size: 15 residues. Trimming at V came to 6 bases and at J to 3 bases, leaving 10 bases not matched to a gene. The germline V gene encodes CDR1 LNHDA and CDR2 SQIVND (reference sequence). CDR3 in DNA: TGTGCCAGTAGCCCGGGACAGATGGATAAAGAGACCCAGTACTTC. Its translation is CASSPGQMDKETQYF. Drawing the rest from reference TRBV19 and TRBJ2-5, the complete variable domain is DGGITQSPKYLFRKEGQNVTLSCEQNLNHDAMYWYRQDPGQGLRLIYYSQIVNDFQKGDIAEGYSVSREKKESFPLTVTSAQKNPTAFYLCASSPGQMDKETQYFGPGTRLLVL.

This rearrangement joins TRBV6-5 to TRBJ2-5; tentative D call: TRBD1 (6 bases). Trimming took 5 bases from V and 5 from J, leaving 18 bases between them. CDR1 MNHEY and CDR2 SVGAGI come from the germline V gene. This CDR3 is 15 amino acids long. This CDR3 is CASSPAGQGSETQYF. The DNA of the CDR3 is TGTGCCAGCAGTCCCGCCGGGCAGGGGAGTGAGACCCAGTACTTC.

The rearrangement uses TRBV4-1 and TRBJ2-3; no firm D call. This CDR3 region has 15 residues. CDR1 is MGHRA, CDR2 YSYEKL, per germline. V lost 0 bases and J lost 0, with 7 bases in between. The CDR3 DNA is TGCGCCAGCAGCCAAGACCTAATTAGCACAGATACGCAGTATTTT. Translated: CASSQDLISTDTQYF.

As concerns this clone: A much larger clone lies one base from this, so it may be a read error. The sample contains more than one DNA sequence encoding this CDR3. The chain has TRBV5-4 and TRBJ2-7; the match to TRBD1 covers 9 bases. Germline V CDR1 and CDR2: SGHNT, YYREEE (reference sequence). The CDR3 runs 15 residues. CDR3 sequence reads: CASSTSGTGFDEQYF. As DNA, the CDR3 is TGTGCTAGCAGCACATCCGGGACAGGGTTTGACGAGCAGTACTTC.

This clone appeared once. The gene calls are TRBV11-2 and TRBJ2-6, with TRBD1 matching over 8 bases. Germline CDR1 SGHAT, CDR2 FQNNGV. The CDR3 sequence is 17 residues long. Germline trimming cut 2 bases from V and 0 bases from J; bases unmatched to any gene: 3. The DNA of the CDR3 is TGTGCCAGCAGCTTAAGGACAGGGCACTCTGGGGCCAACGTCCTGACTTTC. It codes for CASSLRTGHSGANVLTF.

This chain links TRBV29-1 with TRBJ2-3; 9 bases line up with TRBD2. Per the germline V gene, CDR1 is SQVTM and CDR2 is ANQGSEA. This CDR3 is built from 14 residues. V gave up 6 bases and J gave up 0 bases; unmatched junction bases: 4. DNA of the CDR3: TGCAGCGTCCCGGGACTAGCAAGCACAGATACGCAGTATTTT. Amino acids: CSVPGLASTDTQYF.

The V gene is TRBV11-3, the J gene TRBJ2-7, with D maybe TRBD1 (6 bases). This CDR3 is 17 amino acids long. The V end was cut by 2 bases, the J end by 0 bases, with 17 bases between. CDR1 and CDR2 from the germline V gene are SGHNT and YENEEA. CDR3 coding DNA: TGTGCCAGCAGCTTATGGGATCCTCTGGACAGCTCCTACGAGCAGTACTTC. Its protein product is CASSLWDPLDSSYEQYF. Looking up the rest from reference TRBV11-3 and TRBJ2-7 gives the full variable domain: EAGVVQSPRYKIIEKKQPVAFWCNPISGHNTLYWYLQNLGQGPELLIRYENEEAVDDSQLPKDRFSAERLKGVDSTLKIQPAELGDSAVYLCASSLWDPLDSSYEQYFGPGTRLTVT.

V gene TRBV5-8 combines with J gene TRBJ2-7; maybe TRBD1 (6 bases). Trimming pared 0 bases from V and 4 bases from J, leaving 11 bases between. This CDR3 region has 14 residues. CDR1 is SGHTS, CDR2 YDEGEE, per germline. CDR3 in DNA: TGTGCCAGCAGCTTGGGGCAGGGGATGTACGAGCAGTACGTC. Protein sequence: CASSLGQGMYEQYV.